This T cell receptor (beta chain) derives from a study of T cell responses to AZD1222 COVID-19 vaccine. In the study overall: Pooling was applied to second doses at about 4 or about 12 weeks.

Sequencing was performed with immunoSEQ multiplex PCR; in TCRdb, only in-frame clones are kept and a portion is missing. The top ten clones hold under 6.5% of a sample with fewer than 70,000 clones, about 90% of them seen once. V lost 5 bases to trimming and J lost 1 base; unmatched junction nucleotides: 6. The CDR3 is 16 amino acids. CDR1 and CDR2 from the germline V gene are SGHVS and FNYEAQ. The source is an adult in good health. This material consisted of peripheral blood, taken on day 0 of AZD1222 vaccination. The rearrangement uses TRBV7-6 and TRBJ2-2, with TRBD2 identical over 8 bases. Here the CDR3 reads CASSQRLAQNTGELFF. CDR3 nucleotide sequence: TGTGCCAGCAGCCAGAGACTAGCGCAGAACACCGGGGAGCTGTTTTTT.